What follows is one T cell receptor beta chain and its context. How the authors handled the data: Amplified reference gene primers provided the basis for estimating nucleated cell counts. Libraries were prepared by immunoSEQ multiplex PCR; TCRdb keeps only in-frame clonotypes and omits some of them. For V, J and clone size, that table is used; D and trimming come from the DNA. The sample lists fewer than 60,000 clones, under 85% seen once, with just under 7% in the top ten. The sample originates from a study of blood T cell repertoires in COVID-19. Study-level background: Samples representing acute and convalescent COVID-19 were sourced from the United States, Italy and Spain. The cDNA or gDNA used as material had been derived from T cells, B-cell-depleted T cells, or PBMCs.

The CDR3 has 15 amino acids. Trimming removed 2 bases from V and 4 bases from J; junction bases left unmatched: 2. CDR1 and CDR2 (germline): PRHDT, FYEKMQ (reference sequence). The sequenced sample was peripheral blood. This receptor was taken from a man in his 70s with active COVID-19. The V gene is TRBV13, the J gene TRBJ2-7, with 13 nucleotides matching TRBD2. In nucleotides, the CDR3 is TGTGCCAGCAGCTTAAGACTAGCGGGGGGATACGAGCAGTACTTC. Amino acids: CASSLRLAGGYEQYF.